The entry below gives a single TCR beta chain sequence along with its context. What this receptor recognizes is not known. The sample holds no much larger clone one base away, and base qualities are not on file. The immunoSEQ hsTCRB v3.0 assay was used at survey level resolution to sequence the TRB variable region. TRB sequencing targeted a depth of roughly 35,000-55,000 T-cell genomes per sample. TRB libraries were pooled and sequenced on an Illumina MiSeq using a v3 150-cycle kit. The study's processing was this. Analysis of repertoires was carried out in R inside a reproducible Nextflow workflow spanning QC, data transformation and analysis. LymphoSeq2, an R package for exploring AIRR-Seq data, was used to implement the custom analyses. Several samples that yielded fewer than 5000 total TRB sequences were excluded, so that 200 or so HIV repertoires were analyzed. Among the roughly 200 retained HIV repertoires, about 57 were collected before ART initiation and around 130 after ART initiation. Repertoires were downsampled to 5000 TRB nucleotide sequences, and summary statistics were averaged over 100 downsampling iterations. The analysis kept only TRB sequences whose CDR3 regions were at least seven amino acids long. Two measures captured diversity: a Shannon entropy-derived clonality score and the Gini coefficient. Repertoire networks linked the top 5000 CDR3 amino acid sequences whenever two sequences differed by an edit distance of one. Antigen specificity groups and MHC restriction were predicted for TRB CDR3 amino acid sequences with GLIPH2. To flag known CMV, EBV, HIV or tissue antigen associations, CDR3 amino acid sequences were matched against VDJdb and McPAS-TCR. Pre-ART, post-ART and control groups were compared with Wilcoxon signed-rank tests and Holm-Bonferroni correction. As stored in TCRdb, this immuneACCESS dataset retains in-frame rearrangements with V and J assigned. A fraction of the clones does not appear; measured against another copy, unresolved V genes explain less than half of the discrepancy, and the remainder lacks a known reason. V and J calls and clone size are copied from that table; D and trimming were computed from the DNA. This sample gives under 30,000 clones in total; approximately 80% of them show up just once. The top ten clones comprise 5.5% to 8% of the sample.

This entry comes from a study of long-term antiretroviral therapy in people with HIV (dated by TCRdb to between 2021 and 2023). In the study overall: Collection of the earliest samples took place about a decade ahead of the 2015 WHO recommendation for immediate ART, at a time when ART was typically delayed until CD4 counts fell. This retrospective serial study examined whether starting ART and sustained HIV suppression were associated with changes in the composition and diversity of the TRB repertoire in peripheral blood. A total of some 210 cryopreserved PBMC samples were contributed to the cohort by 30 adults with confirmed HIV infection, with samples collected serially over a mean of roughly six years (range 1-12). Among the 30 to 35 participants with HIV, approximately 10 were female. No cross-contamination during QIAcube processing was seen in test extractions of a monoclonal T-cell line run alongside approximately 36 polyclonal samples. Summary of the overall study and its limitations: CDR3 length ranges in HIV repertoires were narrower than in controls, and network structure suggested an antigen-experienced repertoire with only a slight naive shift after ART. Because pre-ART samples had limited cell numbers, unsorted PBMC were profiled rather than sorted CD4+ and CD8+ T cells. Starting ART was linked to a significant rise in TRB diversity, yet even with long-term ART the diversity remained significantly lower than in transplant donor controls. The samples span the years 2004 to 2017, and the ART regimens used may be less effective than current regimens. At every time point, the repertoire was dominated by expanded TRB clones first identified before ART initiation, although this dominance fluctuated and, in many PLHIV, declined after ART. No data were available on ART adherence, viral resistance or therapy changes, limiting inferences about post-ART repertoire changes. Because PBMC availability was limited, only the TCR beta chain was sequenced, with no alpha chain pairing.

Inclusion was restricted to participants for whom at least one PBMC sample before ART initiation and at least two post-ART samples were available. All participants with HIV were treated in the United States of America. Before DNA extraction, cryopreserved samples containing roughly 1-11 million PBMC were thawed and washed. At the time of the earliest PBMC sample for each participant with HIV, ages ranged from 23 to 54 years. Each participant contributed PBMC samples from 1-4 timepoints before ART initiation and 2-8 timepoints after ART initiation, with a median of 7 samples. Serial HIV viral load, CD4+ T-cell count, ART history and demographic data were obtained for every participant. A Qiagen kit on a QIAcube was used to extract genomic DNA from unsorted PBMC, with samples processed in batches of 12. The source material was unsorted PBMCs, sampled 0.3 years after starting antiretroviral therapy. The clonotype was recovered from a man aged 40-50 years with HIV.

The CDR3: CASGKGANTGELFF. In nucleotide form, the sequence is TGTGCCAGTGGCAAGGGGGCGAACACCGGGGAGCTGTTTTTT. The sequence joins TRBV18 to TRBJ2-2; a weak D assignment points to TRBD1 (6 bases agree). CDR1 and CDR2, looked up from the germline V gene, are KGHSH and LQKENI. The CDR3 runs 14 amino acids, cysteine and phenylalanine included. The sequence is cut down to CDR3 DNA, 42 bases in frame from base 1. V is shortened by 9 bases, J by 0 bases, and the region joining them spans 11 bases.